Following are 31 T cell receptor beta chains from one sample sequenced in a study of CD8+CD57+ T cells in acquired aplastic anemia (dated by TCRdb to 2016 to 2018). Sequencing instrument: Illumina HiSeq 2000. Genomic DNA served as template for TCR beta VDJ combination and CDR3 sequence profiling. The raw public data were reprocessed by TCRdb itself: fastp quality trimming at Q25, MiXCR clonotype calling, in-frame beta chains only. Under each unique CDR3 protein, matching rows form one entry showing the most common genes and DNA. In this sample the table shows 42,000 or so distinct CDR3 sequences, 65% to 70% of which occur a single time. Of the sample, roughly a quarter falls within the top ten clones. Sequencing used sorted CD4+, CD8+, or CD8+CD57+ T cells (not recorded which) from PBMCs. Receptors were obtained from a human donor in good health, serving as a control.

Comments on this clonotype: Its ends do not fully match the called genes, so a read error is possible. The V gene is TRBV7-6, the J gene TRBJ2-7; D is ambiguous. Germline V gives CDR1 SGHVS, CDR2 FNYEAQ. This CDR3 has 15 amino acids. CDR3: CASSAYADSSFEQYF. CDR3 sequence (DNA): TGTGCCAGCAGCGCTTACGCGGATTCGTCCTTCGAGCAGTACTTC.

This clonotype was observed once. The J gene is TRBJ1-2, the V gene TRBV19, with TRBD1 as a possible D gene (5 bases). V was clipped by 7 bases and J by 4 bases, with 19 bases between them. Germline V gene data show CDR1 as LNHDA and CDR2 as SQIVND (reference sequence). The CDR3 consists of 15 residues. CDR3 sequence: CASKRGSHSSYGYTF. CDR3 nucleotide sequence: TGTGCCAGTAAACGGGGCTCCCACTCCTCCTATGGCTACACCTTC.

This clonotype was recorded a few times. The genes are TRBV6-1 and TRBJ1-6, with 8 bases aligning to TRBD1. Germline V gene lookup returns CDR1 MNHNS and CDR2 SASEGT. Trimming at V came to 5 bases and at J to 8 bases, leaving 5 bases not matched to a gene. This CDR3 comprises 14 residues. Written as DNA, the CDR3 is TGTGCCAGCAGTCCGGACAGGGACTATTCACCCCTCCACTTT. Protein product: CASSPDRDYSPLHF.

The chain couples TRBV2 to TRBJ1-5, with 9 nucleotides matching TRBD1. Germline V lookup: CDR1 SNHLY, CDR2 FYNNEI. Trimming cost V 6 bases and J 6 bases; bases outside gene matches: 6. The CDR3 loop spans 14 amino acids. The chain's CDR3 is CASSSGQGFQPQHF. In DNA form, the CDR3 reads TGTGCCAGCAGCTCAGGACAGGGGTTTCAGCCCCAGCATTTT.

The gene calls are TRBV15 and TRBJ1-2; a possible D gene is TRBD1 (5 bases). The CDR3 spans 19 residues. Germline CDR1 is LNHNV and CDR2 is YYDKDF (reference sequence). Trimming left V 4 bases short and J 1 base short, with 25 bases between. CDR3 sequence (DNA): TGTGCCACCAGCACACCAACGCTGCGAGAAAGACAGCTTAACTATGGCTACACCTTC. Encoded protein: CATSTPTLRERQLNYGYTF. The entire variable domain, with the rest obtained from reference TRBV15 and TRBJ1-2, is as follows: DAMVIQNPRYQVTQFGKPVTLSCSQTLNHNVMYWYQQKSSQAPKLLFHYYDKDFNNEADTPDNFQSRRPNTSFCFLDIRSPGLGDTAMYLCATSTPTLRERQLNYGYTFGSGTRLTVV.

The chain joins TRBV19 to TRBJ2-7; possibly TRBD2 for D (5 bases). Germline CDR1 LNHDA, CDR2 SQIVND (reference sequence). Trimming removed 1 base from V and 3 bases from J, with 13 bases in between. CDR3 size: 15 residues. This CDR3 is CASSIGPEGDYEQYF. The CDR3, as DNA: TGTGCCAGTAGTATAGGCCCAGAGGGAGACTACGAGCAGTACTTC. Full variable domain (rest looked up from reference TRBV19 and TRBJ2-7): DGGITQSPKYLFRKEGQNVTLSCEQNLNHDAMYWYRQDPGQGLRLIYYSQIVNDFQKGDIAEGYSVSREKKESFPLTVTSAQKNPTAFYLCASSIGPEGDYEQYFGPGTRLTVT.

This clonotype is judged medium-sized. This chain connects TRBV9 to TRBJ2-7; TRBD2 might be the D (6 bases). Trimming shortened V by 0 bases and J by 5 bases, and 18 bases separated the two germline ends. There are 16 residues in the CDR3. The germline V gene has CDR1 SGDLS and CDR2 YYNGEE. CDR3 in amino acids: CASSVAGGRPADEQYF. In DNA form, the CDR3 reads TGTGCCAGCAGCGTAGCTGGAGGGAGGCCTGCGGACGAGCAGTACTTC.

The sample holds many counts of this clonotype. J is TRBJ1-1 and V is TRBV5-1, with 8 nucleotides matching TRBD1. J gave up 2 bases and V 1 base, and 4 bases lay outside the gene matches. The CDR3 sequence is 15 residues long. Germline V gene lookup returns CDR1 SGHRS and CDR2 YFSETQ. The DNA of the CDR3 is TGCGCCAGCAGCTTGTGGGGGACAGGAAACACTGAAGCTTTCTTT. This sequence encodes CASSLWGTGNTEAFF.

The CDR3 coding sequence is TGTGCCAGTAGTAATAGAGGCAGGGGGGACGAAAAACTGTTTTTT. Translating it yields CASSNRGRGDEKLFF. The rearrangement uses TRBV19 and TRBJ1-4; TRBD1 agrees at 7 bases. CDR1 is LNHDA and CDR2 is SQIVND in the germline V gene (reference sequence). The CDR3 totals 15 residues. V dropped 4 bases and J dropped 8; count of bases not matched to a gene: 10.

This clonotype was recorded only once. This chain uses TRBV20-1 with TRBJ1-5; D gene unclear. CDR1 is DFQATT, CDR2 SNEGSKA, per germline (reference sequence). The CDR3 is 12 amino acids. Trimming removed 3 bases at V and 2 bases at J, with 5 bases between. The CDR3 loop reads CSASRGNQPQHF. CDR3 nucleotide sequence: TGCAGTGCTAGCCGGGGCAATCAGCCCCAGCATTTT.

This clonotype was found once. CDR3 nucleotides: TGTGCCAGTACCTCCTATCCGCTTGGCTACACCTTC. Amino acids: CASTSYPLGYTF. This chain connects TRBV19 to TRBJ1-2, with D uncertain. The V gene's germline CDR1 is LNHDA and CDR2 SQIVND (reference sequence). The CDR3 has 12 amino acids. Trimming shortened V by 7 bases and J by 7 bases, and 13 bases separated the two germline ends.

The V call is TRBV27, the J call TRBJ1-1, with a weak D call TRBD1 (6 bases). Trimming stripped 6 bases from V and 4 bases from J, with 21 bases between. CDR3 length: 16 residues. Germline CDR1 and CDR2: MNHEY and SMNVEV (reference sequence). The CDR3 sequence is CASRKYASGGGTEAFF. The CDR3 nucleotides read TGTGCCAGCAGGAAATACGCGAGCGGAGGGGGCACTGAAGCTTTCTTT.

Concerning this clonotype: Because it lacks the conserved phenylalanine or tryptophan at the end, this CDR3 is likely a read error. This chain links TRBV19 with TRBJ2-2; TRBD1 is a possible D gene (6 bases). The CDR3 sequence is 15 residues long. Trimming removed 6 bases at V and 1 base at J, with 12 bases between. The germline V gene encodes CDR1 LNHDA and CDR2 SQIVND (reference sequence). Here the CDR3 reads CASSRRTVNTGELFV. As DNA, the CDR3 is TGTGCCAGTAGCAGACGGACAGTGAACACCGGGGAGCTGTTTGTT.

The chain employs TRBV20-1 and TRBJ2-7; tentative D call: TRBD2 (6 bases). Germline CDR1 and CDR2: DFQATT and SNEGSKA (reference sequence). This CDR3 contains 12 residues. V was trimmed by 1 base and J by 5 bases, leaving 9 bases between them. The CDR3 nucleotides are TGCAGTGCTAGAGTGTCTAGCGACGAGCAGTACTTC. Amino acids: CSARVSSDEQYF.

This rearrangement joins TRBV7-9 to TRBJ1-2, with D uncertain. This CDR3 contains 11 residues. Trimming left V 1 base short and J 7 bases short, with 4 bases between. The germline CDR1 and CDR2 sequences are SEHNR and FQNEAQ (reference sequence). CDR3 loop: CASSLERGYTF. CDR3 bases: TGTGCCAGCAGCTTAGAGCGTGGCTACACCTTC.

The chain links TRBV29-1 to TRBJ1-1, with D uncertain. The V end was cut by 3 bases, the J end by 5 bases, with 13 bases between. This CDR3 has 13 residues. Germline V CDR1 and CDR2: SQVTM, ANQGSEA. CDR3 region: CSVEFFIGTEAFF. The CDR3, as DNA: TGCAGCGTTGAGTTTTTTATCGGGACTGAAGCTTTCTTT.

The rearrangement links TRBV2 to TRBJ2-3; maybe TRBD2 (6 bases). With 6 bases removed from V and 4 bases from J, the gap between germline ends came to 23 bases. Germline V gene data show CDR1 as SNHLY and CDR2 as FYNNEI. CDR3 size: 17 residues. Here the CDR3 reads CASSLRGVGEVADTQYF. CDR3 DNA: TGTGCCAGCAGCCTTCGAGGGGTAGGGGAGGTGGCAGATACGCAGTATTTT.

The chain couples TRBV7-6 to TRBJ2-5, with 7 bases lining up with TRBD2. Trimming cost V 4 bases and J 2 bases; bases outside gene matches: 1. This CDR3 is 13 amino acids long. Germline loops: CDR1 SGHVS, CDR2 FNYEAQ. The CDR3 loop reads CASSSGRQETQYF. The CDR3, as DNA: TGTGCCAGCAGCTCCGGGAGGCAAGAGACCCAGTACTTC.

J is TRBJ1-2 and V is TRBV7-8, with unresolved D. The CDR3 has 13 residues. Trimming shortened V by 1 base and J by 3 bases, and 6 bases separated the two germline ends. Per germline, CDR1 SGHVS and CDR2 FQNEAQ. CDR3 sequence: CASSLGVDYGYTF. The CDR3 DNA reads TGTGCCAGCAGCTTAGGAGTCGACTATGGCTACACCTTC.

The gene calls are TRBV20-1 and TRBJ2-1, with 10 bases that match TRBD2. The CDR3 is 14 amino acids. Germline-derived CDR1 and CDR2 are DFQATT and SNEGSKA (reference sequence). Germline trimming cut 2 bases from V and 9 bases from J; bases unmatched to any gene: 7. CDR3 protein: CSARSGGAVGEQFF. CDR3 nucleotides: TGCAGTGCTAGAAGCGGGGGGGCAGTCGGTGAGCAGTTCTTC.

By its share, this clonotype is medium-sized. This sequence joins TRBV20-1 and TRBJ2-1; possibly TRBD1 for D (6 bases). Trimming removed 6 bases from V and 4 bases from J, with 16 bases in between. Per germline, CDR1 DFQATT and CDR2 SNEGSKA (reference sequence). CDR3 size: 14 residues. The CDR3 nucleotides read TGCAGTGCGCCCTCAGGGGTACGGTACAATGAGCAGTTCTTC. Translated, it gives CSAPSGVRYNEQFF.

This clonotype showed up many times. The CDR3 nucleotides are TGTGCCTGGAGTGTAGGCGCGTATGAAGCTTTCTTT. It yields the protein CAWSVGAYEAFF. This chain joins TRBV30 and TRBJ1-1; D is undetermined. The CDR3 sequence is 12 residues long. Germline loops: CDR1 GTSNPN, CDR2 SVGIG (reference sequence). V was shortened by 0 bases and J by 7 bases, with 9 bases between the two germline ends.

This rearrangement joins TRBV5-5 to TRBJ1-1; D is ambiguous. The CDR3 covers 16 residues. In germline, CDR1 is SGHKS, CDR2 YYEKEE (reference sequence). The V and J ends lost 0 bases and 2 bases respectively, with 14 bases between them. CDR3 nucleotide sequence: TGTGCCAGCAGCTTGGCCTTTAAGATCTCTAACACTGAAGCTTTCTTT. Amino acids: CASSLAFKISNTEAFF.

This clonotype turned up a few times. A read error is likely, as this CDR3 ends without the conserved phenylalanine or tryptophan. The genes are TRBV3-1 and TRBJ2-7, with D tentatively TRBD2 (6 bases). Germline assignment: CDR1 LGHDT and CDR2 YNNKEL (reference sequence). The CDR3 is made up of 13 amino acids. CDR3 loop: CASSQGGPYGQYS. The CDR3 coding sequence is TGTGCCAGCAGCCAGGGAGGCCCCTACGGGCAGTACTCC.

The chain couples TRBV3-1 to TRBJ2-7, with D uncertain. Germline CDR1 and CDR2: LGHDT and YNNKEL (reference sequence). This CDR3 contains 13 residues. Trimming shortened V by 0 bases and J by 5 bases, and 8 bases separated the two germline ends. The CDR3 nucleotides are TGTGCCAGCAGCCAAGATCTCGCGAACGAGCAGTACTTC. It translates to CASSQDLANEQYF.

The chain combines TRBV15 with TRBJ2-7; D is unclear. V shed 1 base and J shed 4 bases, with 14 bases lying between them. The CDR3 is made up of 15 amino acids. CDR1 and CDR2 (germline): LNHNV, YYDKDF (reference sequence). The CDR3 protein is CATSRGESGRYEQYF. The CDR3 DNA sequence: TGTGCCACCAGCAGAGGGGAATCAGGTCGGTACGAGCAGTACTTC.

V usage is TRBV29-1 and J usage is TRBJ2-7; possibly TRBD1 for D (5 bases). Germline V gives CDR1 SQVTM, CDR2 ANQGSEA. This CDR3 spans 14 amino acids. The ends were cut back, 3 bases at V and 1 base at J, with 13 bases in the middle. Written as DNA, the CDR3 is TGCAGCGTTGACCAGGGCCAAGGGTCCTACGAGCAGTACTTC. Protein: CSVDQGQGSYEQYF.

The chain joins TRBV20-1 to TRBJ2-3, with D perhaps matching TRBD1 (6 bases). V lost 5 bases and J lost 7, with 19 bases in between. Germline V gene data show CDR1 as DFQATT and CDR2 as SNEGSKA (reference sequence). The CDR3 runs to 14 residues. CDR3 sequence reads: CSAAGQPEGNTQYF. The CDR3 region has the DNA TGCAGTGCTGCTGGACAGCCCGAGGGGAATACGCAGTATTTT.

Ten or more counts support this clonotype. The gene calls are TRBV9 and TRBJ1-2; 9 nucleotides agree with TRBD1. V shed 5 bases, J shed 8 bases, and the junction held 10 bases outside the gene matches. Germline-derived CDR1 and CDR2 are SGDLS and YYNGEE. The CDR3 totals 14 residues. In DNA, the CDR3 is TGTGCCAGCAGGGACGACAGGGGGATGTGGGGCTACACCTTC. Translating gives CASRDDRGMWGYTF.

V usage is TRBV15 and J usage is TRBJ2-7; D uncertain. Germline V lookup: CDR1 LNHNV, CDR2 YYDKDF (reference sequence). V was trimmed by 0 bases and J by 5 bases, leaving 11 bases between them. The CDR3 runs to 14 residues. The CDR3 bases are TGTGCCACCAGCAGAGAGCCCCCCGTGCACGAGCAGTACTTC. This encodes CATSREPPVHEQYF.

About this clonotype itself: One junction end disagrees with the germline gene, perhaps due to a read error. The chain couples TRBV25-1 to TRBJ1-4, with 7 positions matching TRBD1. In germline, CDR1 is MGHDK, CDR2 SYGVNS. The CDR3 covers 16 residues. Written as DNA, the CDR3 is TGTGCCAGCAGCCATGAGGGGGCGAGGGCTAATGAAATACTGTTTTTT. It specifies CASSHEGARANEILFF.